Below are 31 T cell receptor beta chains sequenced from a single sample in a study of CD8+ T cells in alopecia areata. cDNA prepared by RNA extraction and subsequent reverse transcription served as the template for sequencing. Clones were sequenced by immunoSEQ multiplex PCR, and TCRdb holds only the in-frame ones, with some missing. The table has around 140,000 clones, 45% to 60% seen once. Treatment specified: oral pan-JAK inhibitor, 5-10 mg twice daily. Sequenced here: CD8+ T cells sorted from blood, sampled at week 4, from a patient treated with tofacitinib. These receptors were obtained from a human donor with alopecia areata.

A single count supports this clone. V is TRBV5-1 and J is TRBJ2-1, with D hard to call. CDR1 is SGHRS, CDR2 YFSETQ, per germline. The CDR3 length is 11 residues. Trimming pared 5 bases from V and 7 bases from J, leaving 7 bases between. For the CDR3, the DNA is TGCGCCAGCAGGTTTGAAAATGAGCAGTTCTTC. Translated: CASRFENEQFF.

The chain joins TRBV11-2 to TRBJ2-7; 10 bases match TRBD1. CDR3 length: 14 residues. The ends lost 6 bases at V and 3 bases at J; junction bases unmatched: 5. CDR1 SGHAT and CDR2 FQNNGV come from the germline V gene. The CDR3 DNA is TGTGCCAGCAGGGCCGGGACAGGGGACTACGAGCAGTACTTC. It specifies CASRAGTGDYEQYF.

This chain connects TRBV2 to TRBJ2-1; a possible D gene is TRBD1 (5 bases). This CDR3 contains 15 residues. Germline CDR1 SNHLY, CDR2 FYNNEI. Trimming removed 6 bases from V and 7 bases from J, with 19 bases in between. The CDR3 reads CASSLDVVGRNEQFF. The DNA of the CDR3 is TGTGCCAGCAGCTTAGATGTTGTGGGGCGTAATGAGCAGTTCTTC. Full variable domain (missing parts from reference TRBV2 and TRBJ2-1): EPEVTQTPSHQVTQMGQEVILRCVPISNHLYFYWYRQILGQKVEFLVSFYNNEISEKSEIFDDQFSVERPDGSNFTLKIRSTKLEDSAMYFCASSLDVVGRNEQFFGPGTRLTVL.

V usage is TRBV23-1 and J usage is TRBJ1-5; a possible D gene is TRBD1 (6 bases). TRBV23-1 is given ORF status, its function remaining uncertain. The V and J ends lost 3 bases and 4 bases respectively, with 13 bases between them. CDR3 length: 15 residues. The CDR3 DNA follows: TGCGCCAGCAGTCAGGGGTGGGGGCCTAATCAGCCCCAGCATTTT. Amino acid sequence: CASSQGWGPNQPQHF.

There are a few counts of this clone. This sequence joins TRBV29-1 and TRBJ2-2; D remains unclear. V lost 0 bases and J 7 bases, leaving 6 bases between the germline ends. The germline V gene has CDR1 SQVTM and CDR2 ANQGSEA. This CDR3 region has 12 residues. CDR3: CSVEDLGGELFF. The CDR3 DNA reads TGCAGCGTTGAAGATCTAGGCGGGGAGCTGTTTTTT.

The genes are TRBV6-5 and TRBJ2-5; 10 positions match TRBD1. The CDR3 extends over 16 amino acids. The ends lost 3 bases at V and 2 bases at J; junction bases unmatched: 6. Germline loops: CDR1 MNHEY, CDR2 SVGAGI. The CDR3 region is CASSYTTGGLQETQYF. The CDR3 bases are TGTGCCAGCAGTTATACGACAGGGGGCCTTCAAGAGACCCAGTACTTC.

This clone was counted a few times. The chain employs TRBV9 and TRBJ1-1; maybe TRBD1 (5 bases). Germline V gene sequence: CDR1 SGDLS, CDR2 YYNGEE. CDR3 length: 14 residues. Trimming stripped 2 bases from V and 0 bases from J, with 8 bases between. Here the CDR3 DNA reads TGTGCCAGCAGCGTGCGGGGCATGAACACTGAAGCTTTCTTT. It is translated as CASSVRGMNTEAFF.

The chain is built from TRBV7-9 and TRBJ2-1; 9 bases are a match to TRBD2. The CDR3 extends over 19 amino acids. The germline V gene encodes CDR1 SEHNR and CDR2 FQNEAQ (reference sequence). Trimming at V came to 0 bases and at J to 3 bases, leaving 12 bases not matched to a gene. The CDR3 is CASSLARRLAGDVYNEQFF. The CDR3 DNA sequence: TGTGCCAGCAGCTTAGCCCGTCGTTTAGCGGGGGACGTCTACAATGAGCAGTTCTTC. The full variable domain, its missing parts supplied by reference TRBV7-9 and TRBJ2-1, is DTGVSQNPRHKITKRGQNVTFRCDPISEHNRLYWYRQTLGQGPEFLTYFQNEAQLEKSRLLSDRFSAERPKGSFSTLEIQRTEQGDSAMYLCASSLARRLAGDVYNEQFFGPGTRLTVL.

DNA for the CDR3: TGTGCCAGCCTTCAGGCCGCCAAAAACATTCAGTACTTC. As protein: CASLQAAKNIQYF. The chain combines TRBV11-2 with TRBJ2-4; D is uncertain. The germline V gene has CDR1 SGHAT and CDR2 FQNNGV. The V end was cut by 8 bases, the J end by 1 base, with 9 bases between. The CDR3 extends over 13 amino acids.

There are a few counts of this clone. The V call is TRBV5-1, the J call TRBJ2-7, with 9 bases fitting TRBD2. The CDR3 covers 16 residues. Per the germline V gene, CDR1 is SGHRS and CDR2 is YFSETQ. Trimming removed 0 bases from V and 3 bases from J; junction bases left unmatched: 7. CDR3 sequence (DNA): TGCGCCAGCAGCTTGGATGCTAGCGGGGAGTTCTACGAGCAGTACTTC. Its translation: CASSLDASGEFYEQYF. The whole variable domain, filled in from reference TRBV5-1 and TRBJ2-7, reads KAGVTQTPRYLIKTRGQQVTLSCSPISGHRSVSWYQQTPGQGLQFLFEYFSETQRNKGNFPGRFSGRQFSNSRSEMNVSTLELGDSALYLCASSLDASGEFYEQYFGPGTRLTVT.

The V and J genes are TRBV2 and TRBJ1-4, with D unresolved. CDR3 length: 14 amino acids. V lost 6 bases and J lost 3, with 11 bases in between. CDR1 is SNHLY and CDR2 is FYNNEI in the germline V gene. The CDR3 loop is CASSRVSPNEKLFF. In nucleotides, the CDR3 is TGTGCCAGCAGCAGAGTCAGCCCTAATGAAAAACTGTTTTTT.

The V gene is TRBV9, the J gene TRBJ2-5; 11 positions agree with TRBD2. Germline values: CDR1 SGDLS, CDR2 YYNGEE. Trimming removed 4 bases from V and 7 bases from J; junction bases left unmatched: 9. This CDR3 is built from 15 residues. CDR3 coding DNA: TGTGCCAGCAGCCCCCGAGGTAGCGGGGGGGGGACCCAGTACTTC. It is translated as CASSPRGSGGGTQYF.

The chain links TRBV29-1 to TRBJ2-5; TRBD1 might be the D (6 bases). Per the germline V gene, CDR1 is SQVTM and CDR2 is ANQGSEA. This CDR3 has 13 residues. V lost 8 bases, J lost 1 base, and 14 bases lay in between. CDR3 sequence reads: CSTWSDSQETQYF. Written as DNA, the CDR3 is TGCAGCACTTGGTCGGACAGCCAAGAGACCCAGTACTTC.

The chain links TRBV27 to TRBJ2-5; TRBD2 matches 9 bases. The V gene end was trimmed by 3 bases and the J gene end by 4 bases; junction bases not matched to a gene: 3. The CDR3 is 14 residues long. Germline V gene data show CDR1 as MNHEY and CDR2 as SMNVEV (reference sequence). CDR3 region: CASSFGSGGETQYF. DNA for the CDR3: TGTGCCAGCAGTTTTGGTAGCGGGGGAGAGACCCAGTACTTC.

The chain couples TRBV4-1 to TRBJ2-7; D tentatively reads TRBD1 or TRBD2 (5 bases each). The CDR3 totals 16 residues. Germline V CDR1 and CDR2: MGHRA, YSYEKL. The V end was cut by 4 bases, the J end by 0 bases, with 16 bases between. CDR3 coding DNA: TGCGCCAGCAGCCGGACCCCGGGACGGAGCTCCTACGAGCAGTACTTC. It yields the protein CASSRTPGRSSYEQYF.

The chain combines TRBV6-6 with TRBJ1-1, with D unclear. V was trimmed by 0 bases and J by 7 bases, leaving 6 bases between them. Germline assignment: CDR1 MNHNY and CDR2 SVGAGI (reference sequence). This CDR3 comprises 12 residues. CDR3 DNA sequence: TGTGCCAGCAGTTACTCGAGACATGAAGCTTTCTTT. As protein: CASSYSRHEAFF.

The chain recombines TRBV30 with TRBJ1-1; D unclear. Trimming took off 4 bases at V and 4 bases at J, with 13 bases between the two ends. This CDR3 has 13 residues. Germline CDR1 is GTSNPN and CDR2 is SVGIG (reference sequence). The CDR3 reads CAWIDPWGTEAFF. The CDR3 DNA reads TGTGCCTGGATAGACCCCTGGGGCACTGAAGCTTTCTTT.

The rearrangement links TRBV30 to TRBJ1-2; the D is unclear. The CDR3 consists of 13 residues. Trimming shortened V by 4 bases and J by 2 bases, and 11 bases separated the two germline ends. Germline V gives CDR1 GTSNPN, CDR2 SVGIG (reference sequence). CDR3: CAWTYGPNYGYTF. For the CDR3, the DNA is TGTGCCTGGACCTATGGCCCGAACTATGGCTACACCTTC.

J is TRBJ1-2 and V is TRBV30; TRBD1 agrees at 10 bases. The CDR3 runs to 15 residues. V lost 8 bases, J lost 5 bases, and 14 bases stayed unmatched. The germline CDR1 and CDR2 sequences are GTSNPN and SVGIG (reference sequence). The CDR3 sequence: CARDLGDRGLYGYTF. CDR3 DNA: TGTGCCAGAGATCTGGGGGACAGGGGATTATATGGCTACACCTTC.

This clone was recorded a few times. The V gene is TRBV27, the J gene TRBJ1-1, with D possibly being TRBD1 (6 bases). CDR1 is MNHEY and CDR2 is SMNVEV in the germline V gene (reference sequence). The V gene lost 5 bases and the J gene lost 0 bases, with 13 bases spanning the gap. This CDR3 contains 15 residues. In DNA, the CDR3 is TGTGCCAGCAGTCCCTCGGGGGACATGAACACTGAAGCTTTCTTT. As protein: CASSPSGDMNTEAFF.

The chain carries TRBV27 and TRBJ2-2; the D gene is possibly TRBD1 (6 bases). V was trimmed by 5 bases and J by 5 bases, leaving 12 bases between them. The germline V gene has CDR1 MNHEY and CDR2 SMNVEV (reference sequence). CDR3 size: 14 residues. The CDR3 sequence is CASSHTTGTGELFF. In nucleotides, the CDR3 is TGTGCCAGCAGTCACACTACAGGGACCGGGGAGCTGTTTTTT.

J is TRBJ2-7 and V is TRBV4-2, with TRBD1 matching 7 bases. The CDR3 totals 15 residues. Trimming cost V 1 base and J 2 bases; bases outside gene matches: 5. CDR1 is LGHNA, CDR2 YNFKEQ, per germline. The CDR3 loop reads CASSQVSTGAYEQYF. As DNA, the CDR3 is TGTGCCAGCAGCCAAGTATCTACAGGGGCCTACGAGCAGTACTTC.

V usage is TRBV7-3 and J usage is TRBJ1-5; 7 nucleotides match TRBD1. CDR1 and CDR2 from the germline V gene are SGHTA and FQGTGA. Losses at the gene ends were 5 bases for V and 7 bases for J; bases not matched to a gene: 17. The CDR3 has 17 amino acids. CDR3 region: CASSAPPRQGRWQPQHF. The CDR3 DNA sequence: TGTGCCAGCAGCGCCCCCCCTCGACAGGGAAGGTGGCAGCCCCAGCATTTT.

In its sample, this clone was seen a few times. The chain is built from TRBV5-6 and TRBJ2-2; possibly TRBD1 for D (6 bases). V was cut by 0 bases and J by 3 bases, with 12 bases left in between. The CDR3 is made up of 16 amino acids. Germline loops: CDR1 SGHDT, CDR2 YYEEEE. The CDR3 protein is CASSLGNRVDTGELFF. The CDR3 region has the DNA TGTGCCAGCAGCTTGGGGAACAGGGTAGACACCGGGGAGCTGTTTTTT.

This clone has a handful of counts. This chain links TRBV11-2 with TRBJ2-3; 8 bases align to TRBD2. The germline V gene has CDR1 SGHAT and CDR2 FQNNGV. The CDR3 extends over 14 amino acids. Unmatched junction bases numbered 3, after V lost 3 bases and J lost 4 bases. The CDR3 sequence is CASSFSGGPDTQYF. CDR3 sequence (DNA): TGTGCCAGCAGCTTCTCGGGGGGGCCAGATACGCAGTATTTT.

This clone was detected only once. This chain connects TRBV4-2 to TRBJ2-5, with TRBD2 matching 15 bases. Germline CDR1 LGHNA, CDR2 YNFKEQ. V trimming: 4 bases; J trimming: 5 bases; junction bases outside the gene matches: 5. The CDR3 is 16 amino acids. CDR3 sequence: CASSRSGTSGGETQYF. The CDR3 DNA reads TGTGCCAGCAGCCGCTCCGGGACTAGCGGGGGGGAGACCCAGTACTTC.

The rearrangement links TRBV19 to TRBJ2-1; D is ambiguous. The CDR3 is 15 residues long. CDR1 is LNHDA, CDR2 SQIVND, per germline (reference sequence). Trimming removed 6 bases at V and 0 bases at J, with 12 bases between. The CDR3 sequence is CASSSWPSSYNEQFF. CDR3 DNA: TGTGCCAGTAGCTCTTGGCCGAGCTCCTACAATGAGCAGTTCTTC.

This clone showed up just a few times. V gene TRBV27 combines with J gene TRBJ2-3; 13 nucleotides agree with TRBD2. This CDR3 spans 17 amino acids. Germline CDR1 is MNHEY and CDR2 is SMNVEV (reference sequence). J gave up 0 bases and V 5 bases, and 5 bases lay outside the gene matches. The CDR3 region is CASSRILAGGSTDTQYF. The CDR3 nucleotides read TGTGCCAGCAGTCGCATACTAGCGGGGGGGAGCACAGATACGCAGTATTTT.

In this sample, this clone turned up once. The chain employs TRBV6-5 and TRBJ2-1; TRBD1 aligns across 8 bases. Trimming cost V 6 bases and J 1 base; bases outside gene matches: 5. This CDR3 spans 15 amino acids. Germline-derived CDR1 and CDR2 are MNHEY and SVGAGI. The DNA for the CDR3 is TGTGCCAGCAGACCAGGGACAGGTTCCTACAATGAGCAGTTCTTC. Translating gives CASRPGTGSYNEQFF.

Only a few counts were recorded for this clone. This chain joins TRBV2 and TRBJ2-7, with D uncertain. Germline V gene sequence: CDR1 SNHLY, CDR2 FYNNEI. V lost 5 bases and J 2 bases, leaving 10 bases between the germline ends. The CDR3 runs 13 residues. CDR3 sequence (DNA): TGTGCCAGCAGTTCCGTATCGACCTACGAGCAGTACTTC. Its translation: CASSSVSTYEQYF.

This chain connects TRBV9 to TRBJ2-2, with TRBD2 matching 8 bases. The CDR3 spans 16 residues. Germline V CDR1 and CDR2: SGDLS, YYNGEE. With 0 bases clipped from V and 5 bases from J, the junction kept 6 bases outside the gene matches. This chain's CDR3 is CASSVDRTSRTGELFF. CDR3 bases: TGTGCCAGCAGCGTAGATAGGACTAGCCGAACCGGGGAGCTGTTTTTT.